This TCR beta chain comes out of a study of CD8+ T cells in alopecia areata. Study summary: Among treated patients, severity was scored by affected scalp area percentage. Findings of the study overall: Sharing of TCR sequences between patients (possibly for HLA-related reasons) was less clear than in mice.

Isolated RNA was reverse transcribed into cDNA used as the sequencing template. TCRdb's table, derived via immunoSEQ multiplex PCR, lists solely in-frame clones and lacks some. Here the sample spans more than 150,000 clones, 55% to 70% being singletons. Germline CDR1 reads LNHDA; CDR2 reads SQIVND (reference sequence). This CDR3 comprises 14 residues. Trimming removed 2 bases at V and 6 bases at J, with 10 bases between. About this clone: What it binds is unknown.

Treatment here: oral pan-JAK inhibitor, 5-10 mg twice daily. The sequenced sample was CD4+ T cells sorted from blood, obtained at week 4, from a patient treated with tofacitinib. The TCR comes from a human donor with alopecia areata. The chain carries TRBV19 and TRBJ1-4, with D possibly matching TRBD1 (6 bases). The DNA for the CDR3 is TGTGCCAGTAGTATACTGGGGGCGGATGAAAAACTGTTTTTT. As protein: CASSILGADEKLFF.